The TCR beta chain described here comes from a study of T cells in pancreatic ductal adenocarcinoma. Study-wide points: The resected cohort was biased toward the minority with early-stage disease.

In the case of this clone: Its specificity is not known.

This CDR3 has 13 amino acids. The V end lost 4 bases, the J end lost 2 bases, and 9 bases lay between the germline ends. Germline assignment: CDR1 SGHRS and CDR2 YFSETQ. Sequenced by immunoSEQ multiplex PCR; TCRdb stores in-frame clones only, minus some. Of roughly 100,000 clones in the sample, nearly 95% were seen once. Selected pancreatic ductal adenocarcinoma patients had undergone surgery without neoadjuvant therapy. Sequencing input: PBMCs. The V gene is TRBV5-1, the J gene TRBJ2-5; a weak D match, TRBD1 (6 bases). The receptor's source is a human donor with pancreatic ductal adenocarcinoma. The CDR3 coding sequence is TGCGCCAGCAGCCCAGGGGTACAAGAGACCCAGTACTTC. This gives the protein CASSPGVQETQYF.